Shown below are 21 T cell receptor beta chains from a single sample sequenced in a study of blood T cells in healthy people across ages. The use of a sample-barcoded 5' primer and a J-beta primer mix characterized a second PCR of roughly 6 to 11 cycles. In TCRdb, the 5' RACE reads were re-called with MiXCR into one record per CDR3 protein. In the table there are about 750,000 distinct CDR3 sequences, roughly 53% of which are singletons. The sequenced sample was blood. Receptors were obtained from a man older than 75 in good health.

This clonotype was detected a few times. The genes are TRBV6-5 and TRBJ2-5; D call uncertain. The J call is doubtful: the DNA matches TRBJ2-7 better. The CDR3 sequence is 11 residues long. Germline CDR1 is MNHEY and CDR2 is SVGAGI. The CDR3 DNA reads TGTGCCAGCACCTTCGGTAGCGAGCAGTACTTC. Protein sequence: CASTFGSEQYF.

V is TRBV2 and J is TRBJ2-6, with TRBD2 matching 7 bases. CDR3 length: 16 amino acids. Losses at the gene ends were 6 bases for V and 1 base for J; bases not matched to a gene: 6. The germline V gene encodes CDR1 SNHLY and CDR2 FYNNEI. The CDR3 bases are TGTGCCAGCAGCAAAGGGAGGGTTTCTGGGGCCAACGTCCTGACTTTC. Translation: CASSKGRVSGANVLTF. Complete variable domain (other parts from reference TRBV2 and TRBJ2-6): EPEVTQTPSHQVTQMGQEVILRCVPISNHLYFYWYRQILGQKVEFLVSFYNNEISEKSEIFDDQFSVERPDGSNFTLKIRSTKLEDSAMYFCASSKGRVSGANVLTFGAGSRLTVL.

V is TRBV2 and J is TRBJ1-2; D is possibly TRBD1 (6 bases). This CDR3 is built from 13 residues. The germline gives CDR1 SNHLY, CDR2 FYNNEI. The germline V and J ends were trimmed by 7 bases and 4 bases, with 13 bases remaining between them. The CDR3 sequence is CASIAIGGYGYTF. CDR3 coding DNA: TGTGCCAGCATCGCCATAGGGGGCTATGGCTACACCTTC.

The chain employs TRBV25-1 and TRBJ2-5; D unresolved. Matching the DNA end better, TRBJ2-7 makes the J call doubtful. Germline CDR1 and CDR2: MGHDK and SYGVNS. The CDR3 spans 12 residues. Here the CDR3 reads CASSEFVSEQYF. The CDR3 nucleotides are TGTGCCAGCAGTGAGTTCGTCTCCGAGCAGTACTTC.

This chain links TRBV4-1 with TRBJ2-5; TRBD2 might be the D (6 bases). CDR1 and CDR2 (germline): MGHRA, YSYEKL. There are 15 residues in the CDR3. Deletions cut 3 bases from V and 2 bases from J, with 13 bases between. As DNA, the CDR3 is TGCGCCAGCAGCCAGCTGGGACTCCGACAAGAGACCCAGTACTTC. Translating gives CASSQLGLRQETQYF.

The chain uses TRBV6-5 and TRBJ2-1, with D possibly TRBD1 on 6 matching bases. Between the trimmed V and J ends, which lost 2 bases and 12 bases, there was a span of 11 bases. Per the germline V gene, CDR1 is MNHEY and CDR2 is SVGAGI. This CDR3 is 12 amino acids long. The CDR3 sequence: CASSYGGEGQFF. CDR3 nucleotide sequence: TGTGCCAGCAGTTACGGGGGCGAGGGGCAGTTCTTC.

The genes are TRBV7-2 and TRBJ2-5; the match to TRBD2 covers 9 bases. There are 15 residues in the CDR3. V dropped 1 base and J dropped 11; count of bases not matched to a gene: 11. In germline, CDR1 is SGHTA, CDR2 FQGNSA. The CDR3 DNA reads as TGTGCCAGCAGCTTAGGGAGCGGGAGGCGCGATGAGCAGTACTTC. It specifies CASSLGSGRRDEQYF. Together with reference TRBV7-2 and TRBJ2-5, the CDR3 gives the full variable domain: GAGVSQSPSNKVTEKGKDVELRCDPISGHTALYWYRQSLGQGLEFLIYFQGNSAPDKSGLPSDRFSAERTGGSVSTLTIQRTQQEDSAVYLCASSLGSGRRDEQYFGPGTRLLVL.

This rearrangement joins TRBV27 to TRBJ2-1, with D uncertain. CDR3 length equals 17 residues. Germline CDR1 and CDR2: MNHEY and SMNVEV (reference sequence). Trimming cost V 5 bases and J 0 bases, with 17 bases left between them. The DNA of the CDR3 is TGTGCCAGCAGTAATCGTAAGCCGCTGAGCTCCTACAATGAGCAGTTCTTC. This codes for CASSNRKPLSSYNEQFF.

The genes are TRBV20-1 and TRBJ2-1; 7 bases match TRBD1. Germline values: CDR1 DFQATT, CDR2 SNEGSKA (reference sequence). The V segment lost 6 bases and the J segment 0 bases; nucleotides outside the gene matches: 11. This CDR3 has 16 amino acids. This CDR3 reads CSALKRQGSSYNEQFF. The CDR3 nucleotides read TGCAGTGCCCTAAAGAGACAGGGAAGCTCCTACAATGAGCAGTTCTTC.

V is TRBV9 and J is TRBJ1-2, with D possibly being TRBD1 (5 bases). CDR3 length: 15 residues. V dropped 4 bases and J dropped 0 bases, with 13 bases sitting between them. Germline values: CDR1 SGDLS, CDR2 YYNGEE. CDR3 sequence (DNA): TGTGCCAGCAGCCTCCGGGACCAAGCTAACTATGGCTACACCTTC. Translating gives CASSLRDQANYGYTF.

This clonotype showed up just once. CDR3 region: CATSDPPQETQYF. The DNA of the CDR3 is TGTGCCACCAGTGACCCCCCGCAAGAGACCCAGTACTTC. The V gene is TRBV24-1, the J gene TRBJ2-4; D unresolved. Judging by the DNA end, TRBJ2-5 fits better; the J call may be wrong. The CDR3 is made up of 13 amino acids. From germline, CDR1 is KGHDR and CDR2 SFDVKD.

CDR3 in amino acids: CASSPGASNYGYTF. CDR3 bases: TGTGCCAGCAGCCCGGGAGCTTCCAACTATGGCTACACCTTC. The chain links TRBV3-1 to TRBJ1-2; no firm D call. This CDR3 has 14 amino acids. Germline loops: CDR1 LGHDT, CDR2 YNNKEL (reference sequence). V lost 4 bases and J lost 2, with 11 bases in between. The full variable domain, rest sourced from reference TRBV3-1 and TRBJ1-2, is DTAVSQTPKYLVTQMGNDKSIKCEQNLGHDTMYWYKQDSKKFLKIMFSYNNKELIINETVPNRFSPKSPDKAHLNLHINSLELGDSAVYFCASSPGASNYGYTFGSGTRLTVV.

Remarks on this clonotype: At one boundary the junction diverges from the germline segment, which might be a read error. V and J are TRBV2 and TRBJ2-5; 9 bases fit TRBD2. Germline CDR1 is SNHLY and CDR2 is FYNNEI. This CDR3 contains 15 residues. The CDR3: CAGSSGRTIAETQYF. The CDR3 DNA reads as TGTGCCGGCAGTAGCGGGAGAACCATAGCGGAGACCCAGTACTTC.

The sample holds one count of this clonotype. The gene calls are TRBV11-1 and TRBJ2-7; D call uncertain. Germline-derived CDR1 and CDR2 are SGHAT and FQDESV (reference sequence). V lost 2 bases, J lost 5 bases, and 16 bases lay in between. CDR3 length equals 15 residues. The CDR3 is CASSLSASSSHEQYF. CDR3 nucleotide sequence: TGTGCCAGCAGCTTAAGCGCCAGTAGTAGTCACGAGCAGTACTTC.

This rearrangement joins TRBV25-1 to TRBJ1-4; 7 nucleotides match TRBD1. With 6 bases clipped from V and 4 bases from J, the junction kept 8 bases outside the gene matches. The germline gives CDR1 MGHDK, CDR2 SYGVNS. CDR3 length equals 15 residues. The CDR3 region has the DNA TGTGCCAGCAGACCCAGGGGGGGATTTAATGAAAAACTGTTTTTT. Translated, it gives CASRPRGGFNEKLFF.

This clonotype was found a few times. The rearrangement joins TRBV2 to TRBJ2-5; D uncertain. This CDR3 comprises 15 residues. CDR1 and CDR2 (germline): SNHLY, FYNNEI. V was clipped by 9 bases and J by 2 bases, with 19 bases between them. The CDR3 DNA sequence: TGTGCCAGTGGAAGGGCAGGATGGGGACAAGAGACCCAGTACTTC. Translation: CASGRAGWGQETQYF.

The V and J genes are TRBV20-1 and TRBJ2-7; D may correspond to TRBD1 or TRBD2 (5 bases each). CDR1 DFQATT and CDR2 SNEGSKA come from the germline V gene (reference sequence). Trimming shortened V by 1 base and J by 6 bases, and 10 bases separated the two germline ends. CDR3 size: 12 residues. CDR3 amino acids: CSARGKGSEQYF. The CDR3 DNA follows: TGCAGTGCTAGAGGCAAGGGGAGCGAGCAGTACTTC.

The chain has TRBV24-1 and TRBJ2-1, with TRBD2 matching 14 bases. Germline V gene sequence: CDR1 KGHDR, CDR2 SFDVKD. The junction had 7 bases not matched to a gene; V was cut back by 3 bases and J by 7 bases. CDR3 length: 17 amino acids. In DNA form, the CDR3 reads TGTGCCACCAGTGATATCGGGACTAGCGGGAGTTGGAATGAGCAGTTCTTC. Its translation is CATSDIGTSGSWNEQFF.

The rearrangement uses TRBV3-1 and TRBJ2-3; 9 bases match TRBD2. The V and J ends lost 0 bases and 14 bases, in that order; junction bases with no gene match: 18. The CDR3 sequence is 17 residues long. CDR1 is LGHDT and CDR2 is YNNKEL in the germline V gene (reference sequence). Here the CDR3 DNA reads TGTGCCAGCAGCCAAGATATCCTAGCGGGATTTGACAGATACGCGTATTTT. The encoded protein is CASSQDILAGFDRYAYF.

This chain joins TRBV7-3 and TRBJ2-3; D uncertain. The CDR3 consists of 16 residues. Germline V gene sequence: CDR1 SGHTA, CDR2 FQGTGA. V dropped 4 bases and J dropped 1 base, with 15 bases sitting between them. DNA for the CDR3: TGTGCCAGCAGCTCGAAATCCGGGCTGGGCACAGATACGCAGTATTTT. Protein sequence: CASSSKSGLGTDTQYF.

The CDR3 nucleotides read TGCAGTGCCCAGGTACCTGGCCGGGGCACAGATACGCAGTATTTT. Protein sequence: CSAQVPGRGTDTQYF. The rearrangement uses TRBV20-1 and TRBJ2-3; the D is unclear. The CDR3 spans 15 residues. Trimming shortened V by 6 bases and J by 1 base, and 17 bases separated the two germline ends. CDR1 DFQATT and CDR2 SNEGSKA come from the germline V gene (reference sequence).